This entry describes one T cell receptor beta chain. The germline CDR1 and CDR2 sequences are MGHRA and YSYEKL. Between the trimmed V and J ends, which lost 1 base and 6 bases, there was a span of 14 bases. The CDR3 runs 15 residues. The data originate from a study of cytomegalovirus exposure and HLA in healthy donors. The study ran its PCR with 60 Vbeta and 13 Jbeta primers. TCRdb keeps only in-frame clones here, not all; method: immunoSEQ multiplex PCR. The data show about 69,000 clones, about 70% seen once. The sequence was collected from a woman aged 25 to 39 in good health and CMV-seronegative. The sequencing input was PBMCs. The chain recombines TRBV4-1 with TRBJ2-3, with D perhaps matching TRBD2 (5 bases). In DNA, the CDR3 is TGCGCCAGCAGCCAAGTAGAGTTAACGGGGGATACGCAGTATTTT. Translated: CASSQVELTGDTQYF.